The next 32 T cell receptor beta chains were all read from a single sample in a study of Graves' ophthalmopathy and Graves' hyperthyroidism. Amplification of the TCR beta CDR3 regions used RNA transcripts (as template). HTBI primers primed a first-round RT-PCR, and a second-round multiplex PCR followed. TCRdb independently ran MiXCR on the multiplex PCR reads; one entry per CDR3 protein. The data show about 370,000 distinct CDR3 sequences, about 18% seen once. Sequenced: peripheral blood. The receptors derive from an adult woman with stable Graves' hyperthyroidism.

At least ten counts were recorded for this clonotype. CDR3 in DNA: TGTGCCACCAGCAGAGCTGGGGGACAGCGGACGATTGAAGCTTTCTTT. Residues: CATSRAGGQRTIEAFF. The rearrangement uses TRBV15 and TRBJ1-1; 7 bases are a match to TRBD1. J gave up 7 bases and V 1 base, and 12 bases lay outside the gene matches. CDR1 LNHNV and CDR2 YYDKDF come from the germline V gene (reference sequence). CDR3 length: 16 residues.

This chain connects TRBV4-3 to TRBJ1-2; D is unclear. The CDR3 runs to 14 residues. Germline V gene data show CDR1 as LGHNA and CDR2 as YSLEER. Between the trimmed V and J ends, which lost 0 bases and 4 bases, there was a span of 9 bases. The CDR3 reads CASSQERKSYGYTF. CDR3 nucleotide sequence: TGCGCCAGCAGCCAAGAGCGGAAGAGCTATGGCTACACCTTC.

This clonotype came up many times. The genes are TRBV6-1 and TRBJ2-3; D gene uncertain. The CDR3 runs to 13 residues. V gave up 7 bases and J gave up 2 bases, with 10 bases separating them. From germline, CDR1 is MNHNS and CDR2 SASEGT. The CDR3: CASTLAITDTQYF. In DNA, the CDR3 is TGTGCCAGCACGCTGGCCATCACAGATACGCAGTATTTT.

This clonotype appeared many times. The chain employs TRBV29-1 and TRBJ2-7; D is perhaps TRBD2 (5 bases). Germline V gene data show CDR1 as SQVTM and CDR2 as ANQGSEA. This CDR3 spans 15 amino acids. V was shortened by 3 bases and J by 3 bases, with 18 bases between the two germline ends. CDR3 sequence (DNA): TGCAGCGTTGATTCTCGGGGATTCGGGGACTACGAGCAGTACTTC. Protein sequence: CSVDSRGFGDYEQYF.

This clonotype was seen repeatedly, ten times or more. The chain carries TRBV15 and TRBJ2-7, with D possibly being TRBD2 (5 bases). Trimming shortened V by 1 base and J by 1 base, and 11 bases separated the two germline ends. Germline V gene data show CDR1 as LNHNV and CDR2 as YYDKDF (reference sequence). There are 15 residues in the CDR3. This CDR3 reads CATSRVRSGSYEQYF. The CDR3 DNA follows: TGTGCCACCAGCAGAGTACGAAGCGGTTCCTACGAGCAGTACTTC.

Turning to this clonotype: Being one base from a much bigger clone, this may be a read error. No DNA is shown, since the ends of the CDR3 on it are uncertain; the CDR3 is the one TCRdb lists. The chain carries TRBV29-1 and TRBJ2-7; TRBD2 is the table's D call and was not checked against the DNA. The CDR3 comprises 13 residues, both ends counted. Germline values: CDR1 SQVTM, CDR2 ANQGSEA. CDR3 loop: CGVGTGTDYEQCF.

The rearrangement joins TRBV20-1 to TRBJ2-7; TRBD2 matches at 9 bases. The CDR3 length is 14 residues. J gave up 0 bases and V 5 bases, and 5 bases lay outside the gene matches. Germline V gives CDR1 DFQATT, CDR2 SNEGSKA (reference sequence). The CDR3 DNA reads TGCAGTGCTTCGAGCGGGAGGAGCTCCTACGAGCAGTACTTC. Amino acid sequence: CSASSGRSSYEQYF.

This clonotype was counted between two and nine times. V usage is TRBV19 and J usage is TRBJ1-5; unclear D gene. Trimming pared 3 bases from V and 9 bases from J, leaving 12 bases between. The CDR3 sequence is 13 residues long. Germline values: CDR1 LNHDA, CDR2 SQIVND (reference sequence). CDR3: CASSITAQGPQHF. The CDR3 nucleotides read TGTGCCAGTAGTATCACTGCCCAAGGGCCCCAGCATTTT.

There are many counts of this clonotype. V usage is TRBV19 and J usage is TRBJ2-2, with unresolved D. This CDR3 is 12 amino acids long. CDR1 LNHDA and CDR2 SQIVND come from the germline V gene (reference sequence). Trimming pared 3 bases from V and 4 bases from J, leaving 3 bases between. CDR3 loop: CASSITTGELFF. Written as DNA, the CDR3 is TGTGCCAGTAGTATTACCACCGGGGAGCTGTTTTTT. Full variable domain (missing parts from reference TRBV19 and TRBJ2-2): DGGITQSPKYLFRKEGQNVTLSCEQNLNHDAMYWYRQDPGQGLRLIYYSQIVNDFQKGDIAEGYSVSREKKESFPLTVTSAQKNPTAFYLCASSITTGELFFGEGSRLTVL.

This clonotype has at least ten counts. V usage is TRBV27 and J usage is TRBJ1-1; D call uncertain. The germline V gene encodes CDR1 MNHEY and CDR2 SMNVEV (reference sequence). V shed 7 bases and J shed 5 bases, with 8 bases lying between them. CDR3 length: 11 amino acids. CDR3 loop: CASMAGTEAFF. In nucleotides, the CDR3 is TGTGCCAGCATGGCGGGGACTGAAGCTTTCTTT.

At least ten counts were recorded for this clonotype. The chain couples TRBV7-2 to TRBJ2-7; no firm D call. From germline, CDR1 is SGHTA and CDR2 FQGNSA. Deletions cut 5 bases from V and 10 bases from J, with 3 bases between. The CDR3 runs to 8 residues. CDR3 residues: CASSGQYF. The CDR3 DNA reads as TGTGCCAGCAGCGGACAGTACTTC.

This clonotype was seen only a few times. The DNA for the CDR3 is TGTGCCAGCAGGGACAGGGATGATTGGGAGACCCAGTACTTC. It specifies CASRDRDDWETQYF. V gene TRBV28 combines with J gene TRBJ2-5; TRBD1 agrees at 8 bases. Germline V lookup: CDR1 MDHEN, CDR2 SYDVKM. V was clipped by 6 bases and J by 5 bases; unmatched bases: 8. This CDR3 is built from 14 residues. The full variable domain, in which reference TRBV28 and TRBJ2-5 provide the parts outside the CDR3, is DVKVTQSSRYLVKRTGEKVFLECVQDMDHENMFWYRQDPGLGLRLIYFSYDVKMKEKGDIPEGYSVSREKKERFSLILESASTNQTSMYLCASRDRDDWETQYFGPGTRLLVL.

At least ten counts were recorded for this clonotype. V is TRBV7-9 and J is TRBJ2-2; D gene uncertain. Trimming took 3 bases from V and 2 from J, leaving 7 bases between them. The CDR3 covers 14 residues. Germline V lookup: CDR1 SEHNR, CDR2 FQNEAQ (reference sequence). The CDR3 here is CASSFEVNTGELFF. CDR3 coding DNA: TGTGCCAGCAGCTTCGAAGTAAACACCGGGGAGCTGTTTTTT.

This clonotype appeared many times. The chain joins TRBV30 to TRBJ2-5; D may be TRBD1 (5 bases). Trimming removed 3 bases at V and 1 base at J, with 12 bases between. Germline loops: CDR1 GTSNPN, CDR2 SVGIG (reference sequence). The CDR3 length is 14 residues. CDR3: CAWRLSGPQETQYF. The CDR3 DNA reads TGTGCCTGGAGGTTGTCAGGGCCCCAAGAGACCCAGTACTTC.

This clonotype showed up many times. The chain is built from TRBV28 and TRBJ2-5; the match to TRBD2 covers 9 bases. V lost 6 bases and J lost 5; bases outside the gene matches: 13. Germline values: CDR1 MDHEN, CDR2 SYDVKM. The CDR3 is made up of 16 amino acids. As DNA, the CDR3 is TGTGCCAGCAGCCCCTCCCCGGGACTAGCCTTGGAGACCCAGTACTTC. This gives the protein CASSPSPGLALETQYF.

This clonotype was seen many times. The chain carries TRBV19 and TRBJ1-5, with no clear D. V lost 6 bases to trimming and J lost 3 bases, with 12 bases between them. The CDR3 consists of 14 residues. Germline V gene lookup returns CDR1 LNHDA and CDR2 SQIVND (reference sequence). CDR3 sequence reads: CASRLSRDNQPQHF. DNA of the CDR3: TGTGCCAGTAGATTGTCGAGGGACAATCAGCCCCAGCATTTT.

This clonotype was detected ten times or more. The gene calls are TRBV6-1 and TRBJ2-7; D is undetermined. This CDR3 comprises 13 residues. The germline CDR1 and CDR2 sequences are MNHNS and SASEGT. The ends were cut back, 5 bases at V and 3 bases at J, with 11 bases in the middle. The CDR3 protein is CASSPHGFYEQYF. CDR3 coding DNA: TGTGCCAGCAGTCCGCACGGGTTCTACGAGCAGTACTTC.

The table lists this clonotype with many counts. J is TRBJ2-7 and V is TRBV10-3, with D maybe TRBD2 (6 bases). Per germline, CDR1 ENHRY and CDR2 SYGVKD. CDR3 size: 15 residues. The germline V and J ends were trimmed by 6 bases and 6 bases, with 21 bases remaining between them. CDR3 DNA: TGTGCCATCAGGGACCATCTAGCGCCTACCCTCGAGCAGTACTTC. Its translation is CAIRDHLAPTLEQYF.

The V gene is TRBV27, the J gene TRBJ2-2; tentative D call: TRBD1 (5 bases). The CDR3 runs 16 residues. V was trimmed by 3 bases and J by 9 bases, leaving 20 bases between them. The germline gives CDR1 MNHEY, CDR2 SMNVEV (reference sequence). The CDR3 loop is CASSLVRTLLARELFF. In nucleotides, the CDR3 is TGTGCCAGCAGTTTGGTACGGACACTCCTCGCCCGGGAGCTGTTTTTT.

Many counts were recorded for this clonotype. The chain links TRBV28 to TRBJ1-2; D is unresolved. CDR3 length: 14 amino acids. In germline, CDR1 is MDHEN, CDR2 SYDVKM. The germline V and J ends were trimmed by 6 bases and 2 bases, with 13 bases remaining between them. The CDR3 loop reads CASSRGVTNYGYTF. CDR3 DNA: TGTGCCAGCAGCCGAGGCGTCACCAACTATGGCTACACCTTC.

This clonotype has at least ten counts. The chain uses TRBV20-1 and TRBJ1-1; D possibly corresponds to TRBD1 (6 bases). The CDR3 has 14 residues. With 5 bases removed from V and 0 bases from J, the gap between germline ends came to 13 bases. Germline V lookup: CDR1 DFQATT, CDR2 SNEGSKA (reference sequence). The CDR3 spells CSARDGQLNTEAFF. The CDR3 bases are TGCAGTGCTCGTGACGGACAGCTGAACACTGAAGCTTTCTTT.

J is TRBJ2-7 and V is TRBV12-3 or TRBV12-4; D remains unclear. Trimming removed 6 bases at V and 4 bases at J, with 10 bases between. The CDR3 has 12 amino acids. CDR3 in amino acids: CASSRPTYEQYF. CDR3 nucleotides: TGTGCCAGCAGCCGCCCGACGTACGAGCAGTACTTC.

This clonotype was found many times. The chain uses TRBV20-1 and TRBJ2-5; maybe TRBD2 (5 bases). Germline CDR1 reads DFQATT; CDR2 reads SNEGSKA (reference sequence). The CDR3 loop spans 14 amino acids. V was pared by 3 bases and J by 3 bases, with 14 bases between. The CDR3 loop is CSARLSGAKETQYF. Written as DNA, the CDR3 is TGCAGTGCTAGGCTAAGCGGAGCAAAAGAGACCCAGTACTTC.

This clonotype was counted ten times or more. The chain has TRBV5-1 and TRBJ2-5, with D maybe TRBD1 (5 bases). CDR1 SGHRS and CDR2 YFSETQ come from the germline V gene. The CDR3 totals 14 residues. The germline V and J ends were trimmed by 7 bases and 5 bases, with 18 bases remaining between them. As DNA, the CDR3 is TGCGCCAGCGTCAGGACACCAGGCACCGAGACCCAGTACTTC. It encodes CASVRTPGTETQYF. Variable domain in full (rest from reference TRBV5-1 and TRBJ2-5): KAGVTQTPRYLIKTRGQQVTLSCSPISGHRSVSWYQQTPGQGLQFLFEYFSETQRNKGNFPGRFSGRQFSNSRSEMNVSTLELGDSALYLCASVRTPGTETQYFGPGTRLLVL.

Many counts were recorded for this clonotype. The J gene is TRBJ1-5, the V gene TRBV20-1; D is uncertain. The CDR3 extends over 14 amino acids. Trimming cost V 3 bases and J 4 bases, with 13 bases left between them. CDR1 is DFQATT and CDR2 is SNEGSKA in the germline V gene (reference sequence). Here the CDR3 DNA reads TGCAGTGCTAGGGCCCACTGGGGAAATCAGCCCCAGCATTTT. Its translation is CSARAHWGNQPQHF.

This clonotype was recorded many times. The chain carries TRBV19 and TRBJ2-2, with a weak D call TRBD2 (5 bases). Trimming shortened V by 10 bases and J by 8 bases, and 23 bases separated the two germline ends. Germline V gene sequence: CDR1 LNHDA, CDR2 SQIVND (reference sequence). CDR3 size: 15 residues. CDR3 DNA: TGTGCCACCTCCGACGCCGGGATTAGGAGGGGGGAGCTGTTTTTT. Translating it yields CATSDAGIRRGELFF.

This clonotype has ten or more counts. CDR3 region: CASSLTGRPGRYEQYF. The CDR3 DNA reads TGTGCCAGCAGTTTAACGGGGAGGCCTGGCAGATACGAGCAGTACTTC. The chain carries TRBV27 and TRBJ2-7; perhaps TRBD2 as D (6 bases). Trimming stripped 2 bases from V and 4 bases from J, with 18 bases between. This CDR3 region has 16 residues. Per the germline V gene, CDR1 is MNHEY and CDR2 is SMNVEV (reference sequence).

This clonotype was picked up many times. V gene TRBV28 combines with J gene TRBJ1-2, with a tentative D call TRBD1 (6 bases). Germline values: CDR1 MDHEN, CDR2 SYDVKM. V shed 8 bases and J shed 7 bases, with 20 bases lying between them. CDR3 length: 14 amino acids. In DNA form, the CDR3 reads TGTGCCAGCCTTTTGAGGGGGGGGGGATCTGGCTACACCTTC. This sequence encodes CASLLRGGGSGYTF.

This clonotype occurred many times. The J gene is TRBJ1-2, the V gene TRBV27, with D uncertain. The V gene lost 4 bases and the J gene lost 4 bases, with 7 bases spanning the gap. This CDR3 is 12 amino acids long. Germline CDR1 and CDR2: MNHEY and SMNVEV (reference sequence). The CDR3 here is CASSSDGYGYTF. The CDR3 nucleotides are TGTGCCAGCAGTTCGGACGGCTATGGCTACACCTTC.

This clonotype came up a few times. V gene TRBV2 combines with J gene TRBJ1-1, with D perhaps TRBD1 (5 bases). This CDR3 region has 17 residues. V dropped 1 base and J dropped 8 bases, with 23 bases sitting between them. Germline V gives CDR1 SNHLY, CDR2 FYNNEI. CDR3 in DNA: TGTGCCAGCAGTGAAGTGGGGTTCCGTAAACAGAGGGGAGAAGCTTTCTTT. The encoded protein is CASSEVGFRKQRGEAFF.

The V and J genes are TRBV4-3 and TRBJ2-2; 8 nucleotides match TRBD2. J was trimmed by 3 bases and V by 1 base; bases with no gene match: 7. The CDR3 covers 17 residues. Germline CDR1 LGHNA, CDR2 YSLEER. The chain's CDR3 is CASSQGPTSGDTGELFF. CDR3 nucleotide sequence: TGCGCCAGCAGCCAAGGCCCTACTAGCGGAGACACCGGGGAGCTGTTTTTT.

Ten or more counts support this clonotype. The chain couples TRBV6-2 or TRBV6-3 to TRBJ1-2, with D perhaps matching TRBD1 (5 bases). CDR3 length equals 14 residues. Trimming pared 1 base from V and 3 bases from J, leaving 9 bases between. CDR1 is MNHEY, CDR2 SVGEGT, per germline. The CDR3 DNA sequence: TGTGCCAGCAGTTACTGGGGCGGCGACTATGGCTACACCTTC. Protein product: CASSYWGGDYGYTF.